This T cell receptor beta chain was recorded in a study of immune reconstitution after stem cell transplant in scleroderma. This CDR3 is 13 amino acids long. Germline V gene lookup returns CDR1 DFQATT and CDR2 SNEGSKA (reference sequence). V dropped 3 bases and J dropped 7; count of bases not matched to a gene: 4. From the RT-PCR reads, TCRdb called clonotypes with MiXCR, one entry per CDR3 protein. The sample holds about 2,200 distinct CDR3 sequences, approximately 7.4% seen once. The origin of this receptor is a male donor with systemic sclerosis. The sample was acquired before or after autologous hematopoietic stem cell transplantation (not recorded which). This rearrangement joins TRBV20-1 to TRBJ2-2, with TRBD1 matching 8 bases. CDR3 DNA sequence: TGCAGTGCTAGCAGGACAGGGCACGGGGAGCTGTTTTTT. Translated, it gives CSASRTGHGELFF.